Following are 30 T cell receptor beta chains from one sample sequenced in a study of T-cell memory formation after mild COVID-19. In TCRdb, the 5' RACE reads were re-called with MiXCR into one record per CDR3 protein. Among around 200,000 distinct CDR3 sequences listed, more than 9% were seen once. The sequenced sample was PBMCs or a T cell subset sorted from them (not recorded which). These receptors originate from a man aged 18 to 29 who had mild COVID-19 (a few samples of this study predate the infection). Cell type and time point are not known.

This clonotype has just a few counts. V usage is TRBV12-3 or TRBV12-4 and J usage is TRBJ1-6; D is perhaps TRBD1 (5 bases). The length of the CDR3 is 15 residues. V dropped 4 bases and J dropped 10 bases, with 17 bases sitting between them. CDR3 amino acids: CASSYRSLDGSPLHF. CDR3 in DNA: TGTGCCAGCAGTTACAGGTCCCTAGACGGGTCACCCCTCCACTTT.

This clonotype came up a few times. The chain links TRBV7-9 to TRBJ2-1, with D possibly TRBD1 on 6 matching bases. With 5 bases removed from V and 13 bases from J, the gap between germline ends came to 18 bases. CDR3 length: 13 residues. CDR1 and CDR2 (germline): SEHNR, FQNEAQ (reference sequence). CDR3 loop: CASSLLGAGAQFF. The DNA of the CDR3 is TGTGCCAGCAGCCTCCTCGGGGCAGGGGCCCAGTTCTTC.

Regarding this clonotype: The junction and the germline gene differ at one end; a read error may be behind it. The chain joins TRBV6-2 or TRBV6-3 to TRBJ2-6; no clear D. Germline CDR1 and CDR2: MNHEY and SVGEGT. The CDR3 length is 11 residues. The CDR3: CACRGANVLTF. The DNA of the CDR3 is TGTGCCTGCAGGGGGGCCAACGTCCTGACTTTC.

This clonotype was detected only a few times. The rearrangement uses TRBV7-9 and TRBJ2-3; 11 nucleotides align to TRBD2. Germline lookup yields CDR1 SEHNR and CDR2 FQNEAQ (reference sequence). This CDR3 contains 20 residues. Trimming removed 2 bases from V and 0 bases from J; junction bases left unmatched: 13. The CDR3 loop reads CASSLRGPLAGGLSTDTQYF. In nucleotides, the CDR3 is TGTGCCAGCAGCTTACGGGGCCCGCTAGCGGGGGGACTAAGCACAGATACGCAGTATTTT.

This clonotype was seen a few times. The CDR3 protein is CAIGQGALNTGELFF. The CDR3 DNA sequence: TGTGCCATCGGGCAGGGGGCCCTTAACACCGGGGAGCTGTTTTTT. The chain joins TRBV10-3 to TRBJ2-2; 8 bases match TRBD1. Unmatched junction bases numbered 7, after V lost 8 bases and J lost 2 bases. This CDR3 is 15 amino acids long. Germline V CDR1 and CDR2: ENHRY, SYGVKD.

This clonotype has more than one count but fewer than ten. V gene TRBV5-1 combines with J gene TRBJ2-7; TRBD1 matches at 9 bases. Losses at the gene ends were 4 bases for V and 5 bases for J; bases not matched to a gene: 7. The CDR3 is 14 amino acids. Germline V gives CDR1 SGHRS, CDR2 YFSETQ. CDR3 bases: TGCGCCAGCAGCCCAGGGACAGGGTTAAACGAGCAGTACGTC. It encodes CASSPGTGLNEQYV.

The chain uses TRBV18 and TRBJ1-4; D unclear. The germline CDR1 and CDR2 sequences are KGHSH and LQKENI. This CDR3 comprises 14 residues. V was trimmed by 5 bases and J by 5 bases, leaving 12 bases between them. CDR3 residues: CASSTREMNEKLFF. The CDR3 DNA is TGTGCCAGCTCAACCCGGGAGATGAATGAAAAACTGTTTTTT. The variable domain in full, completed from reference TRBV18 and TRBJ1-4, reads NAGVMQNPRHLVRRRGQEARLRCSPMKGHSHVYWYRQLPEEGLKFMVYLQKENIIDESGMPKERFSAEFPKEGPSILRIQQVVRGDSAAYFCASSTREMNEKLFFGSGTQLSVL.

This clonotype was detected a few times. The J gene is TRBJ1-2, the V gene TRBV12-3 or TRBV12-4; possibly TRBD1 for D (5 bases). V was cut by 3 bases and J by 7 bases, with 15 bases left in between. The CDR3 consists of 14 residues. CDR3 in DNA: TGTGCCAGCAGTTTCGAGGGGCGCGACCGTGGCTACACCTTC. Translating gives CASSFEGRDRGYTF.

This clonotype came up a few times. In DNA form, the CDR3 reads TGTGCCAGCCACCGGCATCGAGCCTACAATGAGCAGTTCTTC. As protein: CASHRHRAYNEQFF. The gene calls are TRBV6-2 or TRBV6-3 and TRBJ2-1; D not certain. This CDR3 comprises 14 residues. The germline V gene has CDR1 MNHEY and CDR2 SVGEGT. V lost 8 bases, J lost 2 bases, and 13 bases lay in between.

The gene calls are TRBV7-9 and TRBJ1-6; a possible D gene is TRBD1 (5 bases). The CDR3 length is 15 residues. Germline V gene lookup returns CDR1 SEHNR and CDR2 FQNEAQ (reference sequence). V gave up 5 bases and J gave up 4 bases, with 12 bases separating them. Written as DNA, the CDR3 is TGTGCCAGCAGCGCCTCGGGGGGGTATAATTCACCCCTCCACTTT. Its protein is CASSASGGYNSPLHF. Filled out from reference TRBV7-9 and TRBJ1-6, the complete variable domain reads DTGVSQNPRHKITKRGQNVTFRCDPISEHNRLYWYRQTLGQGPEFLTYFQNEAQLEKSRLLSDRFSAERPKGSFSTLEIQRTEQGDSAMYLCASSASGGYNSPLHFGNGTRLTVT.

This clonotype was seen more than once but under ten times. The rearrangement links TRBV6-5 to TRBJ2-1; D is unclear. The CDR3 has 12 amino acids. Trimming shortened V by 5 bases and J by 12 bases, and 14 bases separated the two germline ends. The germline gives CDR1 MNHEY, CDR2 SVGAGI. As DNA, the CDR3 is TGTGCCAGCAGTCGGAACCCGGGCTGGCAGTTCTTC. Its translation is CASSRNPGWQFF.

V and J are TRBV4-1 and TRBJ2-2; D might be TRBD1 (7 bases). Germline V gene data show CDR1 as MGHRA and CDR2 as YSYEKL. The CDR3 has 18 residues. With 3 bases removed from V and 2 bases from J, the gap between germline ends came to 19 bases. In DNA form, the CDR3 reads TGCGCCAGCAGCCAGCGGGGAAGGGGGCGTCGAAACACCGGGGAGCTGTTTTTT. As protein: CASSQRGRGRRNTGELFF.

The V call is TRBV5-1, the J call TRBJ2-1; 8 bases line up with TRBD2. V trimming: 5 bases; J trimming: 2 bases; junction bases outside the gene matches: 6. This CDR3 contains 15 residues. Germline V gene sequence: CDR1 SGHRS, CDR2 YFSETQ. CDR3 amino acids: CASRTPGGAYNEQFF. CDR3 sequence (DNA): TGCGCCAGCAGAACCCCCGGGGGGGCCTACAATGAGCAGTTCTTC.

The chain has TRBV20-1 and TRBJ1-2; TRBD1 matches 10 bases. CDR1 and CDR2 (germline): DFQATT, SNEGSKA (reference sequence). V lost 3 bases to trimming and J lost 5 bases; unmatched junction nucleotides: 15. This CDR3 spans 17 amino acids. CDR3: CSASKRTGGLVGYGYTF. DNA for the CDR3: TGCAGTGCTAGCAAAAGGACAGGGGGATTGGTCGGGTATGGCTACACCTTC.

The chain couples TRBV7-3 to TRBJ1-1; D gene unclear. The germline gives CDR1 SGHTA, CDR2 FQGTGA. V shed 5 bases and J shed 4 bases, with 14 bases lying between them. This CDR3 is 14 amino acids long. Here the CDR3 reads CASSIGSGTTEAFF. CDR3 sequence (DNA): TGTGCCAGCAGCATAGGCTCAGGTACCACTGAAGCTTTCTTT.

This chain uses TRBV19 with TRBJ2-2; 8 nucleotides line up with TRBD2. The CDR3 is made up of 14 amino acids. Germline CDR1 and CDR2: LNHDA and SQIVND (reference sequence). Trimming cost V 3 bases and J 9 bases; bases outside gene matches: 6. The CDR3 DNA is TGTGCCAGTAGTATCCGGGGGGGGCACCGGGAGCTGTTTTTT. Translating gives CASSIRGGHRELFF.

The chain carries TRBV10-1 and TRBJ2-7; possibly TRBD2 for D (5 bases). The CDR3 totals 13 residues. V was clipped by 1 base and J by 6 bases, with 10 bases between them. In germline, CDR1 is WNHNN, CDR2 SYGVQD (reference sequence). The CDR3 is CASSEWLEGEQYF. The CDR3 DNA reads TGCGCCAGCAGTGAGTGGCTAGAGGGCGAGCAGTACTTC.

This rearrangement joins TRBV7-9 to TRBJ1-2; D is unresolved. From germline, CDR1 is SEHNR and CDR2 FQNEAQ (reference sequence). With 3 bases removed from V and 8 bases from J, the gap between germline ends came to 10 bases. This CDR3 region has 12 residues. The CDR3 DNA is TGTGCCAGCAGCTTTGGAATTGTGGGCTACACCTTC. It translates to CASSFGIVGYTF.

This clonotype was counted a few times. J is TRBJ1-2 and V is TRBV5-1, with D unresolved. Germline-derived CDR1 and CDR2 are SGHRS and YFSETQ. V was pared by 4 bases and J by 8 bases, with 18 bases between. The length of the CDR3 is 14 residues. This chain's CDR3 is CASSLPLSDNGYTF. The CDR3 bases are TGCGCCAGCAGCCTGCCGTTAAGTGACAACGGCTACACCTTC.

This clonotype was detected many times. V and J are TRBV12-3 or TRBV12-4 and TRBJ2-2; no clear D. This CDR3 region has 13 residues. Between the trimmed V and J ends, which lost 8 bases and 6 bases, there was a span of 13 bases. CDR3 bases: TGTGCCAGCGGCGACTTGTCACCCGGGGAGCTGTTTTTT. It codes for CASGDLSPGELFF.

This clonotype was counted ten times or more. This chain links TRBV5-1 with TRBJ2-3; unclear D gene. Germline lookup yields CDR1 SGHRS and CDR2 YFSETQ. The V gene lost 0 bases and the J gene lost 2 bases, with 7 bases spanning the gap. The CDR3 covers 14 residues. DNA for the CDR3: TGCGCCAGCAGCTTGGTCAGAAACACAGATACGCAGTATTTT. This codes for CASSLVRNTDTQYF.

The chain combines TRBV6-1 with TRBJ2-5; D unresolved. The CDR3 runs 16 residues. Per the germline V gene, CDR1 is MNHNS and CDR2 is SASEGT. V was clipped by 7 bases and J by 5 bases, with 23 bases between them. This CDR3 is CASTLDLTAAWETQYF. The CDR3 bases are TGTGCCAGCACCCTAGACCTGACGGCCGCCTGGGAGACCCAGTACTTC.

This clonotype was seen more than once but under ten times. This chain joins TRBV12-3 or TRBV12-4 and TRBJ2-5, with TRBD1 identical over 7 bases. There are 15 residues in the CDR3. J was trimmed by 2 bases and V by 6 bases; bases with no gene match: 9. DNA for the CDR3: TGTGCCAGCAGGAGGGGGCTTGGAGGACAAGAGACCCAGTACTTC. It is translated as CASRRGLGGQETQYF.

This chain connects TRBV7-7 to TRBJ2-3, with D tentatively TRBD1 (5 bases). Trimming took off 5 bases at V and 1 base at J, with 13 bases between the two ends. This CDR3 is 15 amino acids long. Germline CDR1 and CDR2: SSHAT and FNYEAQ (reference sequence). The CDR3 reads CASSPNLGGTDTQYF. As DNA, the CDR3 is TGTGCCAGCAGCCCCAACCTAGGGGGCACAGATACGCAGTATTTT.

This clonotype showed up just a few times. This rearrangement joins TRBV7-2 to TRBJ2-5, with 7 positions matching TRBD2. The length of the CDR3 is 17 residues. V lost 4 bases to trimming and J lost 1 base; unmatched junction nucleotides: 12. Germline CDR1 reads SGHTA; CDR2 reads FQGNSA. Here the CDR3 DNA reads TGTGCCAGCAGCTACTACGGCCCGGGACTACTCCAAGAGACCCAGTACTTC. It codes for CASSYYGPGLLQETQYF.

This clonotype was seen a few times. The chain combines TRBV5-1 with TRBJ2-2, with 10 bases fitting TRBD1. CDR1 is SGHRS, CDR2 YFSETQ, per germline. The CDR3 runs to 14 residues. J gave up 4 bases and V 7 bases, and 4 bases lay outside the gene matches. For the CDR3, the DNA is TGCGCCAGCGGGACAGGGGAGGCCACCGGGGAGCTGTTTTTT. Its protein is CASGTGEATGELFF.

Ten or more counts support this clonotype. The chain has TRBV5-1 and TRBJ2-7; D possibly corresponds to TRBD1 (6 bases). The CDR3 spans 11 residues. The germline CDR1 and CDR2 sequences are SGHRS and YFSETQ. V lost 5 bases and J lost 3, with 6 bases in between. This CDR3 reads CASRDSYEQYF. For the CDR3, the DNA is TGCGCCAGCAGGGACAGCTACGAGCAGTACTTC.

This clonotype was seen at least ten times. The gene calls are TRBV7-9 and TRBJ1-5, with D perhaps TRBD1 (6 bases). Germline V gives CDR1 SEHNR, CDR2 FQNEAQ (reference sequence). CDR3 size: 16 residues. V lost 5 bases and J lost 3, with 17 bases in between. In nucleotides, the CDR3 is TGTGCCAGCAGCCCCGGGAGGGGGGTCAACAATCAGCCCCAGCATTTT. This gives the protein CASSPGRGVNNQPQHF. The variable domain in full, completed from reference TRBV7-9 and TRBJ1-5, reads DTGVSQNPRHKITKRGQNVTFRCDPISEHNRLYWYRQTLGQGPEFLTYFQNEAQLEKSRLLSDRFSAERPKGSFSTLEIQRTEQGDSAMYLCASSPGRGVNNQPQHFGDGTRLSIL.

This clonotype has only a few counts. The chain employs TRBV7-6 and TRBJ2-1; 9 positions match TRBD2. Trimming removed 6 bases from V and 4 bases from J; junction bases left unmatched: 7. Germline V gives CDR1 SGHVS, CDR2 FNYEAQ. The CDR3 spans 15 residues. The CDR3 region is CASSPASGVYNEQFF. DNA of the CDR3: TGTGCCAGCAGTCCCGCTAGCGGGGTGTACAATGAGCAGTTCTTC. The whole variable domain, filled in from reference TRBV7-6 and TRBJ2-1, reads GAGVSQSPRYKVTKRGQDVALRCDPISGHVSLYWYRQALGQGPEFLTYFNYEAQQDKSGLPNDRFSAERPEGSISTLTIQRTEQRDSAMYRCASSPASGVYNEQFFGPGTRLTVL.

The CDR3 DNA reads TGTGCCAGCAGAGGTTCCACAGATACGCAGTATTTT. Its protein is CASRGSTDTQYF. The chain has TRBV7-2 and TRBJ2-3; no clear D gene. Per germline, CDR1 SGHTA and CDR2 FQGNSA. The CDR3 sequence is 12 residues long. V dropped 6 bases and J dropped 2 bases, with 6 bases sitting between them.